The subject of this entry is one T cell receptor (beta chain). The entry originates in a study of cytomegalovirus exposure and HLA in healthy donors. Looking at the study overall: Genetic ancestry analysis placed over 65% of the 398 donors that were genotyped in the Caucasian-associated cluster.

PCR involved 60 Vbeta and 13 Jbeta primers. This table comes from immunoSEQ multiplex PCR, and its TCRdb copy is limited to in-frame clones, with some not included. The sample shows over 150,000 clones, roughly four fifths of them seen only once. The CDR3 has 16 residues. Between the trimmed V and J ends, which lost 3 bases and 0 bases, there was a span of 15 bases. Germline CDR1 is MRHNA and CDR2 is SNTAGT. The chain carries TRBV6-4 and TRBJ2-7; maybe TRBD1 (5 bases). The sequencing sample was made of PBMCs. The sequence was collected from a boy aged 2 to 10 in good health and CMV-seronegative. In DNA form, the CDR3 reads TGTGCCAGCAGTGAAGAGTTGGGGCAGGCCTCCTACGAGCAGTACTTC. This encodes CASSEELGQASYEQYF.